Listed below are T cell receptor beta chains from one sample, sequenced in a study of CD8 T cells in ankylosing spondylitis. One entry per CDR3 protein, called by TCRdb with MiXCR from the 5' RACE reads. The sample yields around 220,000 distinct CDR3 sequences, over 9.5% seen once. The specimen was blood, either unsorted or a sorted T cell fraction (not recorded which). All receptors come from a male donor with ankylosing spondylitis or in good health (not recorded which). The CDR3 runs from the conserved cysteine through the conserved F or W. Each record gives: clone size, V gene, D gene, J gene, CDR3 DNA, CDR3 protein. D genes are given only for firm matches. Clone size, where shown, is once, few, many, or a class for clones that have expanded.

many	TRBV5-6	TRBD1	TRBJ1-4	TGTGCCAGCAGCGACGGGACAGGGGATGAAAAACTGTTTTTT	CASSDGTGDEKLFF
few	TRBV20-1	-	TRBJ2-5	TGCAGTGCTTTTGAGGAGACCCAGTACTTC	CSAFEETQYF
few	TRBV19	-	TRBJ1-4	TGTGCCAGTAGCCGGGTGGGCAACGATGAAAAACTGTTTTTT	CASSRVGNDEKLFF
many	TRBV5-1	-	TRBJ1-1	TGCGCCAGCAGCTGGGGGGACGGTGGGCAACAGGAAGCTTTCTTT	CASSWGDGGQQEAFF
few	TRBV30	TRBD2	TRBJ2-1	TGTGCCTGGAGTGGCCTGACTAGCGGGAGCTACAATGAGCAGTTCTTC	CAWSGLTSGSYNEQFF
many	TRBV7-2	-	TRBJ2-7	TGTGCCAGCAGCTTAGTAGGCCTCTCCTACGAGCAGTACTTC	CASSLVGLSYEQYF
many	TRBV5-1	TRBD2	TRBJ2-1	TGCGCCAGCAGCTCAGGACTAGCGAATGAGCAGTTCTTC	CASSSGLANEQFF
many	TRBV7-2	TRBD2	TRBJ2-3	TGTGCCAGCAGCTTAGCTGGCGGCGGGGGTAGCACAGATACGCAGTATTTT	CASSLAGGGGSTDTQYF
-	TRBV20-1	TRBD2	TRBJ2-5	TGCAGTGCTGCCCCTAGCGGGGAGTTACAAGAGACCCAGTACTTC	CSAAPSGELQETQYF
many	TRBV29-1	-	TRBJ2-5	TGCAGCGTCGCTCTCGGGGTAGAGACCCAGTACTTC	CSVALGVETQYF
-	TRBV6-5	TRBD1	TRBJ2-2	TGTGCCAGCAGTTACCCTGGGACAGCGAACACCGGGGAGCTGTTTTTT	CASSYPGTANTGELFF
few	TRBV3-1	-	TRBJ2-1	TGTGCCAGCAGCCAAGATCTCGGCGGTGAGCAGTTCTTC	CASSQDLGGEQFF
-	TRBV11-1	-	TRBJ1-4	TGTGCCAGCAGCCACACGGTAGACGTGTGGGGTACAACTAATGAAAAACTGTTTTTT	CASSHTVDVWGTTNEKLFF
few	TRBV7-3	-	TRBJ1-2	TGTGCCAGCAGCTCAGGCCAAGCTACGGGCTACACCTTC	CASSSGQATGYTF
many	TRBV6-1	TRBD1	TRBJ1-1	TGTGCCGGGAGACAGGGGATAGTCGCTGAAGCTTTCTTT	CAGRQGIVAEAFF
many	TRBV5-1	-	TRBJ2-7	TGCGCCAGCAGCTTGGGCGCGGCTGATACCTACGAGCAGTACTTC	CASSLGAADTYEQYF
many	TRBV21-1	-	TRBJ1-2	TGTGCCAGCAGCAAAGAAACTGGGAAAGGGCCTCCAGATGGCTACACCTTC	CASSKETGKGPPDGYTF
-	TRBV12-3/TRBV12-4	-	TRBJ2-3	TGTGCCAGCAGTTTAGGGGGGCCGAATACGCAGTATTTT	CASSLGGPNTQYF